This T cell receptor (beta chain) was identified during a study of molecular identifiers for immune sequencing clone quantification. Germline loops: CDR1 MNHEY, CDR2 SVGAGI. The CDR3 covers 15 residues. Trimming left V 0 bases short and J 0 bases short, with 8 bases between. This clonotype appeared a few times. One entry per CDR3 protein, called by TCRdb with MiXCR from the PCR reads. The table includes over 600,000 distinct CDR3 sequences, roughly 21% detected once. The TCR comes from a human donor in good health. Some libraries in this study had Jurkat cell RNA spiked in. Input material: naive CD8+ T cells from blood, with Jurkat cell RNA spiked in. As for subset: FACS-sorted CD8+CD4-CCR7+CD45RA+ naive T cells. V is TRBV6-5 and J is TRBJ1-1; perhaps TRBD1 as D (6 bases). In DNA, the CDR3 is TGTGCCAGCAGTTACTCGCAGGGGATGAACACTGAAGCTTTCTTT. It codes for CASSYSQGMNTEAFF.